Following are 29 T cell receptor beta chains from one sample sequenced in a study of neurological immune-mediated disorders. One entry per CDR3 protein results from TCRdb running MiXCR on the 5' RACE reads. Of about 70,000 distinct CDR3 sequences listed, 4.8% were seen once; the top ten hold about 2.2%. Sequenced material: PBMCs. The receptors come from a woman in her 70s with multiple sclerosis.

The table lists this clonotype with many counts. The CDR3 loop is CASSTNGINTEAFF. CDR3 DNA: TGTGCCAGCAGCACTAACGGGATTAACACTGAAGCTTTCTTT. The chain recombines TRBV7-8 with TRBJ1-1; no definite D call. V lost 5 bases to trimming and J lost 2 bases, with 12 bases between them. Germline CDR1 and CDR2: SGHVS and FQNEAQ. CDR3 length: 14 residues.

In its sample, this clonotype was seen a few times. The CDR3 DNA follows: TGTGCCAGCAGCTTAGGCGGGACTAGCGGGAGGGCCAATGAGCAGTTCTTC. This encodes CASSLGGTSGRANEQFF. The chain recombines TRBV7-2 with TRBJ2-1; 16 bases are a match to TRBD2. V gave up 1 base and J gave up 6 bases; unmatched junction bases: 3. The CDR3 sequence is 17 residues long. Looked up from germline, CDR1 is SGHTA and CDR2 is FQGNSA.

This clonotype was counted at least ten times. The chain carries TRBV6-2 or TRBV6-3 and TRBJ2-1, with TRBD2 identical over 8 bases. The CDR3 extends over 13 amino acids. The germline V gene encodes CDR1 MNHEY and CDR2 SVGEGT. V shed 9 bases, J shed 1 base, and the junction held 2 bases outside the gene matches. CDR3: CASSGASYNEQFF. In DNA, the CDR3 is TGTGCCAGTAGCGGGGCTTCCTACAATGAGCAGTTCTTC.

This clonotype was detected once. The chain has TRBV6-6 and TRBJ2-5, with 7 bases matching TRBD2. V dropped 6 bases and J dropped 2; count of bases not matched to a gene: 15. CDR3 length equals 17 residues. The germline gives CDR1 MNHNY, CDR2 SVGAGI (reference sequence). In nucleotides, the CDR3 is TGTGCCAGCAGCCCTACTAGCGCCCCCCTCTTGCAAGAGACCCAGTACTTC. Protein product: CASSPTSAPLLQETQYF.

The chain recombines TRBV5-8 with TRBJ1-3; D is undetermined. Germline lookup yields CDR1 SGHTS and CDR2 YDEGEE. V lost 1 base, J lost 5 bases, and 4 bases lay in between. This CDR3 region has 12 residues. CDR3 sequence (DNA): TGTGCCAGCAGCTTGATCCGAAACACCATATATTTT. Translation gives CASSLIRNTIYF. Together with reference TRBV5-8 and TRBJ1-3, the CDR3 gives the full variable domain: EAGVTQSPTHLIKTRGQQATLRCSPISGHTSVYWYQQALGLGLQFLLWYDEGEERNRGNFPPRFSGRQFPNYSSELNVNALELEDSALYLCASSLIRNTIYFGEGSWLTVV.

In its sample, this clonotype was seen many times. The chain recombines TRBV6-1 with TRBJ2-1; D perhaps matches TRBD1 (6 bases). CDR1 and CDR2 (germline): MNHNS, SASEGT. V was trimmed by 4 bases and J by 0 bases, leaving 7 bases between them. This CDR3 is 14 amino acids long. The CDR3 region is CASSGGGSYNEQFF. The CDR3 DNA follows: TGTGCCAGCAGTGGAGGGGGCTCCTACAATGAGCAGTTCTTC.

This clonotype was seen ten or more times. The V gene is TRBV24-1, the J gene TRBJ2-7; 14 bases are a match to TRBD2. From germline, CDR1 is KGHDR and CDR2 SFDVKD. CDR3 length: 18 amino acids. After removal of 4 bases from V and 0 bases from J, the junction contained 7 bases not matched to a gene. The CDR3 DNA reads as TGTGCCACCAGTGAACTGACTAGCGGGAGGGTAACCTCCTACGAGCAGTACTTC. This sequence encodes CATSELTSGRVTSYEQYF.

The sample holds a few counts of this clonotype. The rearrangement joins TRBV4-1 to TRBJ2-5; 13 bases are shared with TRBD2. The CDR3 spans 16 residues. The ends lost 4 bases at V and 5 bases at J; junction bases unmatched: 7. Germline values: CDR1 MGHRA, CDR2 YSYEKL. DNA of the CDR3: TGCGCCAGCAGCCCACCGGGACTAGCGGGGAGGGAGACCCAGTACTTC. Its translation: CASSPPGLAGRETQYF.

In its sample, this clonotype was seen many times. The rearrangement joins TRBV6-2 or TRBV6-3 to TRBJ2-1; 9 nucleotides agree with TRBD2. There are 15 residues in the CDR3. Germline V gene lookup returns CDR1 MNHEY and CDR2 SVGEGT. With 5 bases clipped from V and 0 bases from J, the junction kept 2 bases outside the gene matches. The CDR3 here is CASSGTSSSYNEQFF. The CDR3 nucleotides read TGTGCCAGCAGTGGGACTAGCAGCTCCTACAATGAGCAGTTCTTC.

This clonotype was recorded a few times. This chain connects TRBV3-1 to TRBJ1-1, with D maybe TRBD1 (6 bases). Trimming took 0 bases from V and 11 from J, leaving 19 bases between them. Germline assignment: CDR1 LGHDT and CDR2 YNNKEL (reference sequence). The CDR3 sequence is 15 residues long. The CDR3 reads CASSQDGGGHPNAFF. DNA for the CDR3: TGTGCCAGCAGCCAAGATGGTGGGGGACACCCTAATGCTTTCTTT.

This clonotype was found many times. The rearrangement joins TRBV12-3 or TRBV12-4 to TRBJ1-2; a weak D match, TRBD1 (5 bases). This CDR3 spans 16 amino acids. The V and J ends lost 1 base and 4 bases respectively, with 16 bases between them. The CDR3 reads CASSLGFGGMGYGYTF. CDR3 sequence (DNA): TGTGCCAGCAGTTTAGGTTTCGGGGGAATGGGCTATGGCTACACCTTC.

This clonotype was observed many times. The rearrangement joins TRBV12-3 or TRBV12-4 to TRBJ1-5, with 9 bases that match TRBD1. CDR3 size: 15 residues. Trimming cost V 5 bases and J 7 bases; bases outside gene matches: 9. The CDR3 here is CASSTNRGLNQPQHF. As DNA, the CDR3 is TGTGCCAGCAGTACCAACAGGGGGCTGAACCAGCCCCAGCATTTT.

This clonotype was counted ten times or more. The chain is built from TRBV2 and TRBJ2-1; 11 bases fit TRBD1. The CDR3 has 14 amino acids. The junction had 8 bases not matched to a gene; V was cut back by 8 bases and J by 8 bases. CDR1 is SNHLY and CDR2 is FYNNEI in the germline V gene. The CDR3: CASVGQGGDYEQFF. CDR3 DNA: TGTGCCAGCGTGGGACAGGGGGGAGACTATGAGCAGTTCTTC.

This clonotype showed up many times. The V gene is TRBV27, the J gene TRBJ2-2; 11 bases map to TRBD2. Losses at the gene ends were 8 bases for V and 5 bases for J; bases not matched to a gene: 4. The CDR3 loop spans 14 amino acids. Germline CDR1 reads MNHEY; CDR2 reads SMNVEV (reference sequence). CDR3 in amino acids: CASALAGGTGELFF. The CDR3 DNA reads as TGTGCCAGCGCCCTAGCGGGAGGAACCGGGGAGCTGTTTTTT.

This clonotype has a count of ten or more. The gene calls are TRBV3-1 and TRBJ2-4; D remains ambiguous. Germline V lookup: CDR1 LGHDT, CDR2 YNNKEL (reference sequence). The germline V and J ends were trimmed by 1 base and 0 bases, with 4 bases remaining between them. The CDR3 is made up of 14 amino acids. In DNA, the CDR3 is TGTGCCAGCAGCCAAGGGCTAGCCAAAAACATTCAGTACTTC. It specifies CASSQGLAKNIQYF.

There are a few counts of this clonotype. The rearrangement links TRBV12-3 or TRBV12-4 to TRBJ2-4, with 8 bases lining up with TRBD1. Losses at the gene ends were 1 base for V and 1 base for J; bases not matched to a gene: 3. There are 16 residues in the CDR3. This CDR3 reads CASSLGDRWAKNIQYF. CDR3 nucleotide sequence: TGTGCCAGCAGTTTAGGGGACAGGTGGGCCAAAAACATTCAGTACTTC.

This clonotype has a count of ten or more. The rearrangement uses TRBV19 and TRBJ2-2, with TRBD2 identical over 12 bases. The CDR3 runs to 18 residues. The germline gives CDR1 LNHDA, CDR2 SQIVND (reference sequence). Trimming removed 4 bases from V and 8 bases from J; junction bases left unmatched: 14. CDR3 in DNA: TGTGCCAGTAGTACCTCTCCTAGCGGGAGGGCCGGGATGGGGGAGCTGTTTTTT. Amino acids: CASSTSPSGRAGMGELFF.

This clonotype appeared many times. This chain connects TRBV14 to TRBJ1-1; no clear D. There are 11 residues in the CDR3. V was cut by 6 bases and J by 2 bases, with 4 bases left in between. CDR1 and CDR2 from the germline V gene are SGHDN and FVKESK. As DNA, the CDR3 is TGTGCCAGCAGGTCAAACACTGAAGCTTTCTTT. Amino acids: CASRSNTEAFF.

This clonotype was counted a few times. The chain recombines TRBV12-3 or TRBV12-4 with TRBJ2-3, with 12 bases aligning to TRBD2. This CDR3 comprises 15 residues. Trimming cost V 5 bases and J 4 bases; bases outside gene matches: 4. In nucleotides, the CDR3 is TGTGCCAGCAGTCCACTAGCGGGAGGATCAGATACGCAGTATTTT. Encoded protein: CASSPLAGGSDTQYF.

This clonotype was seen many times. This chain links TRBV20-1 with TRBJ2-7, with 9 bases that match TRBD1. Trimming took 1 base from V and 5 from J; bases not matched to a gene: 3. CDR1 is DFQATT, CDR2 SNEGSKA, per germline (reference sequence). The CDR3 length is 13 residues. In DNA, the CDR3 is TGCAGTGCTAGAGGGGACAGGGACAACGAGCAGTACTTC. Its translation: CSARGDRDNEQYF.

This clonotype was observed at least ten times. The J gene is TRBJ1-2, the V gene TRBV10-3; a weak D match, TRBD1 (6 bases). CDR3 length: 13 amino acids. CDR1 is ENHRY and CDR2 is SYGVKD in the germline V gene. Trimming removed 2 bases from V and 8 bases from J, with 12 bases in between. CDR3 protein: CAISETGTGGYTF. In DNA form, the CDR3 reads TGTGCCATCAGTGAGACAGGGACTGGAGGCTACACCTTC.

The V call is TRBV6-5, the J call TRBJ2-1; D is ambiguous. V shed 0 bases and J shed 0 bases, with 9 bases lying between them. The germline V gene encodes CDR1 MNHEY and CDR2 SVGAGI. The length of the CDR3 is 16 residues. The CDR3 region is CASSYSMGSSYNEQFF. In nucleotides, the CDR3 is TGTGCCAGCAGTTACTCTATGGGTAGCTCCTACAATGAGCAGTTCTTC.

This clonotype was observed at least ten times. The chain carries TRBV29-1 and TRBJ2-3; 9 nucleotides match TRBD2. Germline CDR1 reads SQVTM; CDR2 reads ANQGSEA. With 1 base clipped from V and 6 bases from J, the junction kept 5 bases outside the gene matches. The CDR3 sequence is 14 residues long. In DNA, the CDR3 is TGCAGCGTTGAAGTTGGGGGACTAGCTGATACGCAGTATTTT. It codes for CSVEVGGLADTQYF.

This clonotype was detected ten times or more. The V call is TRBV3-1, the J call TRBJ2-1, with 7 bases matching TRBD2. Germline CDR1 and CDR2: LGHDT and YNNKEL (reference sequence). This CDR3 region has 15 residues. V lost 1 base and J lost 7; bases outside the gene matches: 7. The CDR3 sequence: CASSQGGSQINEQFF. DNA for the CDR3: TGTGCCAGCAGCCAAGGCGGGAGTCAAATAAATGAGCAGTTCTTC.

This clonotype was observed many times. This chain joins TRBV20-1 and TRBJ2-7; D is unclear. The CDR3 covers 14 residues. Germline V CDR1 and CDR2: DFQATT, SNEGSKA (reference sequence). The DNA for the CDR3 is TGCAGCGCTCGGAAACGGCTTTCCACCTACGAGCAGTACTTC. Amino acids: CSARKRLSTYEQYF.

This clonotype was detected ten times or more. The chain links TRBV6-2 or TRBV6-3 to TRBJ1-2; 9 bases match TRBD1. The germline V gene encodes CDR1 MNHEY and CDR2 SVGEGT. CDR3 length equals 15 residues. The V and J ends lost 2 bases and 5 bases, in that order; junction bases with no gene match: 6. CDR3 nucleotides: TGTGCCAGCAGTTACCCGGGACAGGGTGAATATGGCTACACCTTC. Translated: CASSYPGQGEYGYTF.

This clonotype was counted at least ten times. The rearrangement uses TRBV7-3 and TRBJ2-5; D is tentatively TRBD1 or TRBD2 (5 bases each). Germline V gene sequence: CDR1 SGHTA, CDR2 FQGTGA. V lost 1 base and J lost 5, with 11 bases in between. The CDR3 spans 14 residues. The CDR3 sequence: CASSLNGARETQYF. The CDR3 DNA sequence: TGTGCCAGCAGCTTAAACGGGGCCCGGGAGACCCAGTACTTC.

This clonotype was seen repeatedly, ten times or more. CDR3 protein: CASSWWMNTEAFF. CDR3 sequence (DNA): TGTGCCAGCAGCTGGTGGATGAACACTGAAGCTTTCTTT. The chain employs TRBV6-6 and TRBJ1-1; no reliable D call. The CDR3 spans 13 residues. Trimming took off 6 bases at V and 0 bases at J, with 8 bases between the two ends. Germline lookup yields CDR1 MNHNY and CDR2 SVGAGI (reference sequence).

The V call is TRBV20-1, the J call TRBJ2-3; 8 bases agree with TRBD2. CDR3 length: 15 residues. Germline trimming cut 3 bases from V and 4 bases from J; bases unmatched to any gene: 9. Germline V lookup: CDR1 DFQATT, CDR2 SNEGSKA (reference sequence). The CDR3 here is CSASRQTTSADTQYF. For the CDR3, the DNA is TGCAGTGCTAGTAGGCAGACGACTAGCGCAGATACGCAGTATTTT.